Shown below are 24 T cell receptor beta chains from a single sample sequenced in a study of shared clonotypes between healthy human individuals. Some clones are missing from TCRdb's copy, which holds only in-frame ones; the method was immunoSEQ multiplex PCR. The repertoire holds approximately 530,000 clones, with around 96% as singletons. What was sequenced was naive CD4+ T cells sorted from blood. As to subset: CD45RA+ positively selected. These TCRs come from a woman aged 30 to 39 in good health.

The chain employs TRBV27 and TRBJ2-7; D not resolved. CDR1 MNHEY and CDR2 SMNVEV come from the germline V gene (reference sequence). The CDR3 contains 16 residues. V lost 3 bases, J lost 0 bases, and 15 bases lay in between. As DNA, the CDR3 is TGTGCCAGCAGTTTGACCGCGAGTTACCTCTCCTACGAGCAGTACTTC. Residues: CASSLTASYLSYEQYF.

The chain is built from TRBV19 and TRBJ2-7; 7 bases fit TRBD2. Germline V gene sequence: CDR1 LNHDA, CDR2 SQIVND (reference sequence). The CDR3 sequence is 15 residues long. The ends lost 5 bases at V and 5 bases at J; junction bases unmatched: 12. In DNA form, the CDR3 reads TGTGCCAGTAGTCTTCGGACTAGTGGCAACCACGAGCAGTACTTC. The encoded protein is CASSLRTSGNHEQYF.

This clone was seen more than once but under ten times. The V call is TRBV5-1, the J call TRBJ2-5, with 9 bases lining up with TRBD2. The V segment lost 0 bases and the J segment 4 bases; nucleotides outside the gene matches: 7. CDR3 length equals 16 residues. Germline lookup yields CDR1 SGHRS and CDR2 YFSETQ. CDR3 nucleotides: TGCGCCAGCAGCTTGGAGGTAGCGGGAGCGGGAGAGACCCAGTACTTC. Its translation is CASSLEVAGAGETQYF.

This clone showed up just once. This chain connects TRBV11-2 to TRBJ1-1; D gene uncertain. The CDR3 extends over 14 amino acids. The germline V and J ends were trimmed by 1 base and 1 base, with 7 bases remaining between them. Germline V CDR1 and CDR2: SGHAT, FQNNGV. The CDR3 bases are TGTGCCAGCAGCTTAGGCCAGGAGAACACTGAAGCTTTCTTT. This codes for CASSLGQENTEAFF.

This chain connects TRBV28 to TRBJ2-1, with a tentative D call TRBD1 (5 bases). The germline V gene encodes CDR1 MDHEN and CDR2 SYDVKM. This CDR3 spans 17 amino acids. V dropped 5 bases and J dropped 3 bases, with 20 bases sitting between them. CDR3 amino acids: CASSILWGRGNYNEQFF. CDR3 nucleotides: TGTGCCAGCAGTATCTTGTGGGGTAGGGGAAACTACAATGAGCAGTTCTTC. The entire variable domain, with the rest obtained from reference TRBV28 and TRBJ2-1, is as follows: DVKVTQSSRYLVKRTGEKVFLECVQDMDHENMFWYRQDPGLGLRLIYFSYDVKMKEKGDIPEGYSVSREKKERFSLILESASTNQTSMYLCASSILWGRGNYNEQFFGPGTRLTVL.

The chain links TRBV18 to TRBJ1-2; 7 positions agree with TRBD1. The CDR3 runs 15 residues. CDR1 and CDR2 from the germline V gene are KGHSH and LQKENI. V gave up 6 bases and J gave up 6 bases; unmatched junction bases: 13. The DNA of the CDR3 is TGTGCCAGCTCCCCCGGGACAGAAGGTTTCGATGGCTACACCTTC. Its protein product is CASSPGTEGFDGYTF.

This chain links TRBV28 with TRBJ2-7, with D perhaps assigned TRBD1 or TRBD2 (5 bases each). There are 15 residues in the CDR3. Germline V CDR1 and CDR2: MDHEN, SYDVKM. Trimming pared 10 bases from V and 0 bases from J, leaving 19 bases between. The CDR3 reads CATSHEGLSSYEQYF. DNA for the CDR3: TGTGCCACCTCACACGAGGGGTTATCCTCCTACGAGCAGTACTTC.

This chain's CDR3 is CASSWGGVSEQYF. CDR3 DNA: TGCGCCAGCAGCTGGGGGGGAGTAAGCGAGCAGTACTTC. The chain combines TRBV5-1 with TRBJ2-7; the match to TRBD2 covers 7 bases. CDR1 and CDR2 (germline): SGHRS, YFSETQ. V lost 3 bases, J lost 6 bases, and 6 bases stayed unmatched. This CDR3 is built from 13 residues.

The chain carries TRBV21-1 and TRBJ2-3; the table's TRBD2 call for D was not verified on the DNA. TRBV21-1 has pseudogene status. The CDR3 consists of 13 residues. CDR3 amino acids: CASEGLVTDTQYF. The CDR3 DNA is TGTGCCAGCGAGGGACTAGTGACAGATACGCAGTATTTT.

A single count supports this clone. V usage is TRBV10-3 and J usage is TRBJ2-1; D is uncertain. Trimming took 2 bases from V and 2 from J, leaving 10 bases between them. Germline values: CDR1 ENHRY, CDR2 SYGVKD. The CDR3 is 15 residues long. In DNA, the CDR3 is TGTGCCATCAGTGAGGGGCAAGTCACCTACAATGAGCAGTTCTTC. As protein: CAISEGQVTYNEQFF.

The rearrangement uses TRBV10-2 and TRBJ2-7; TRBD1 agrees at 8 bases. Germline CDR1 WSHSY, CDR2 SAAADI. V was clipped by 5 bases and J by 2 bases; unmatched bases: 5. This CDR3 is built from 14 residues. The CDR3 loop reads CASSLQGETYEQYF. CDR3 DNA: TGCGCCAGCAGTTTACAGGGGGAAACCTACGAGCAGTACTTC.

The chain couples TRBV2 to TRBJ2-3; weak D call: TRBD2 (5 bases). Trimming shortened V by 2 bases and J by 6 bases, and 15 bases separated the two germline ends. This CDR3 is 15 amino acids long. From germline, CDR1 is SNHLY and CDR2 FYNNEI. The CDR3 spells CASSERTRTGDTQYF. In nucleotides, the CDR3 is TGTGCCAGCAGTGAACGAACACGGACGGGGGATACGCAGTATTTT.

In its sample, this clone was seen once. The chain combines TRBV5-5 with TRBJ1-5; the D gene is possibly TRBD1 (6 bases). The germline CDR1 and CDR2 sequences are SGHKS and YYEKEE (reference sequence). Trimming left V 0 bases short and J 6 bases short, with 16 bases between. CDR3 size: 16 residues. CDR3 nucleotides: TGTGCCAGCAGCTTGGCCAGGGACATTCCGGGTCAGCCCCAGCATTTT. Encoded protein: CASSLARDIPGQPQHF.

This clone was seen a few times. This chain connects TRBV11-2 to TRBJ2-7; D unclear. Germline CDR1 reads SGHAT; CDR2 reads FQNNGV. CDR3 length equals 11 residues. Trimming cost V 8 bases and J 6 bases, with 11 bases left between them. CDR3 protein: CASGSLGEQYF. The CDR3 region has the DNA TGTGCCAGCGGATCCCTCGGCGAGCAGTACTTC.

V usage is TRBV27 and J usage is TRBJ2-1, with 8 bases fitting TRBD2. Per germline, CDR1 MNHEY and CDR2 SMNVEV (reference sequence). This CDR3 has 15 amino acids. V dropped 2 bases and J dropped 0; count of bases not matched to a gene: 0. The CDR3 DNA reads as TGTGCCAGCAGTTTAAGCGGGAGCTCCTACAATGAGCAGTTCTTC. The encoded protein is CASSLSGSSYNEQFF.

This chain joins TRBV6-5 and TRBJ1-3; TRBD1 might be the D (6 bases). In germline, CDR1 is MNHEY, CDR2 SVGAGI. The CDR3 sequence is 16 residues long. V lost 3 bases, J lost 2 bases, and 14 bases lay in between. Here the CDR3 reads CASSYGTGSTGNTIYF. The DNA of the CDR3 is TGTGCCAGCAGTTATGGTACAGGGAGTACTGGAAACACCATATATTTT.

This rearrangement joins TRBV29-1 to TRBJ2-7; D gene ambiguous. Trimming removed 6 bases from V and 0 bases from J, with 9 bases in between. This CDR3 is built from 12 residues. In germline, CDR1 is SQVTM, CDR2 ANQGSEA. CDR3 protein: CSVVTNSYEQYF. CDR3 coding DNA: TGCAGCGTGGTCACCAACTCCTACGAGCAGTACTTC.

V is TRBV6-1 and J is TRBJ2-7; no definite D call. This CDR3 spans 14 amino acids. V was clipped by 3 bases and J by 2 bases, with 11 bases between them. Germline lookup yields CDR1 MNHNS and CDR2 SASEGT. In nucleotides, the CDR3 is TGTGCCAGCAGTGACTCCGGGTTAACCTACGAGCAGTACTTC. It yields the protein CASSDSGLTYEQYF.

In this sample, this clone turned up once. The CDR3 region is CASSKRSTDTQYF. In DNA, the CDR3 is TGTGCCAGCAGTAAGCGCAGCACAGATACGCAGTATTTT. The genes are TRBV9 and TRBJ2-3; D gene uncertain. The V gene lost 5 bases and the J gene lost 0 bases, with 7 bases spanning the gap. The CDR3 sequence is 13 residues long. Germline CDR1 SGDLS, CDR2 YYNGEE. Using reference TRBV9 and TRBJ2-3 for the parts outside the CDR3, the full variable domain is DSGVTQTPKHLITATGQRVTLRCSPRSGDLSVYWYQQSLDQGLQFLIQYYNGEERAKGNILERFSAQQFPDLHSELNLSSLELGDSALYFCASSKRSTDTQYFGPGTRLTVL.

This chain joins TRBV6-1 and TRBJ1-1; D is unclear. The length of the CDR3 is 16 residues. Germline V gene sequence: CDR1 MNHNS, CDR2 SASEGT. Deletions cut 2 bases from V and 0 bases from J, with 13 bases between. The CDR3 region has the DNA TGTGCCAGCAGTGAACGGTCCGCCCTAGTGAACACTGAAGCTTTCTTT. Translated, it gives CASSERSALVNTEAFF.

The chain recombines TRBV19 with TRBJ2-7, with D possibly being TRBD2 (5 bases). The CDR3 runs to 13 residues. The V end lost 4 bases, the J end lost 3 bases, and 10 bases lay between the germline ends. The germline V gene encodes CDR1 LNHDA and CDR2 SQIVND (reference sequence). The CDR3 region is CASSTLSGYEQYF. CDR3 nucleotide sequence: TGTGCCAGTAGTACCCTAAGCGGCTACGAGCAGTACTTC.

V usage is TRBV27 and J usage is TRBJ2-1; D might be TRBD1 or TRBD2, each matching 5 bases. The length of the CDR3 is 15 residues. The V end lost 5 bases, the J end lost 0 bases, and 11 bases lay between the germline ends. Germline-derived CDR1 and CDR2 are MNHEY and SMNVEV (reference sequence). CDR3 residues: CASSMPGSSYNEQFF. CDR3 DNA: TGTGCCAGCAGTATGCCAGGGAGCTCCTACAATGAGCAGTTCTTC.

The CDR3 DNA follows: TGCGCCAGCAGCACCCGACAGGGGAGATCCTACGAGCAGTACTTC. Its translation: CASSTRQGRSYEQYF. This chain joins TRBV5-1 and TRBJ2-7; the match to TRBD1 covers 8 bases. V shed 4 bases and J 1 base; nucleotides not matched to a gene: 7. The CDR3 runs 15 residues. Germline-derived CDR1 and CDR2 are SGHRS and YFSETQ.

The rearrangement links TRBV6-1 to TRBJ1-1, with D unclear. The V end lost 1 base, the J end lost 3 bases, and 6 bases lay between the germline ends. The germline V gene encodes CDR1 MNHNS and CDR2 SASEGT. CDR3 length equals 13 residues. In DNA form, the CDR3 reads TGTGCCAGCAGTGAAGTTGGGGACACTGAAGCTTTCTTT. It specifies CASSEVGDTEAFF.